This T cell receptor beta chain was recorded in a study of blood T cell repertoires in COVID-19. About the study: COVID-19 samples, acute and convalescent, were from the United States, Italy and Spain.

Trimming pared 3 bases from V and 5 bases from J, leaving 13 bases between. Germline-derived CDR1 and CDR2 are MNHNY and SVGAGI (reference sequence). This CDR3 is built from 14 residues. In the original processing: The assay estimated nucleated cells by amplifying reference gene primers. Measured with immunoSEQ multiplex PCR; TCRdb has only the in-frame clones, and not every one. That table is the source of V, J and clone size, and D and trimming were worked out from the DNA. The sample has roughly 130,000 clones; about 80% are singletons. This clone was seen more than once but under ten times. The V call is TRBV6-6, the J call TRBJ1-1, with a weak D call TRBD1 (5 bases). The sequence derives from a woman older than 75 with acute or convalescent COVID-19. The sample taken for sequencing was peripheral blood. CDR3 sequence reads: CASSYLTGATEAFF. The DNA for the CDR3 is TGTGCCAGCAGTTATTTAACTGGGGCGACTGAAGCTTTCTTT.